This TCR beta chain was found in a study of OX40 agonist ivuxolimab in advanced cancers. V gave up 0 bases and J gave up 8 bases; unmatched junction bases: 8. Per germline, CDR1 SGHVS and CDR2 FNYEAQ. The CDR3 totals 16 residues. Only in-frame clones appear in the TCRdb table, and some are missing; sequencing was by immunoSEQ multiplex PCR. This sample has 130,000 or so clones, with 80% to 95% found just once. The sequence was obtained from an adult with an advanced solid tumor such as melanoma, head and neck, liver or kidney cancer. The V and J genes are TRBV7-6 and TRBJ2-3; TRBD1 matches at 10 bases. The sample in question was CD4+ or CD8+ T cells sorted from blood, obtained in a trial of the OX40 agonist ivuxolimab. The CDR3 spells CASSLAKTGGPGTQYF. DNA for the CDR3: TGTGCCAGCAGCTTAGCGAAGACAGGGGGCCCGGGTACGCAGTATTTT.